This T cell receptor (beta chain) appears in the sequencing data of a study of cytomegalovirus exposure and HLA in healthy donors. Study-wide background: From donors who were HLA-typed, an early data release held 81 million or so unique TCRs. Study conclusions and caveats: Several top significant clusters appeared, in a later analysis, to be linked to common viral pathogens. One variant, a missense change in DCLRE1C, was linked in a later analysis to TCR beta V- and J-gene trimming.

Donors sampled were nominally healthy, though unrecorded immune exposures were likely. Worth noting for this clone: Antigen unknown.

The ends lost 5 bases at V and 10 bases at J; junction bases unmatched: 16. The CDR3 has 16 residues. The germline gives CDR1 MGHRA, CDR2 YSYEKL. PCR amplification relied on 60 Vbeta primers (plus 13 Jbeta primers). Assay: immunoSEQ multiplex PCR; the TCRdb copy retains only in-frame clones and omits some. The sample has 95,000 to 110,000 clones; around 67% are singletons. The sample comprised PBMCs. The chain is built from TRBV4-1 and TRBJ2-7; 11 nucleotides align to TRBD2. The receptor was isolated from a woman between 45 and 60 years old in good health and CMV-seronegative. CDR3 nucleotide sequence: TGCGCCAGCAGCTCCCTCCTGACTAGCGGGGTTGGATACCAGTACTTC. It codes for CASSSLLTSGVGYQYF.